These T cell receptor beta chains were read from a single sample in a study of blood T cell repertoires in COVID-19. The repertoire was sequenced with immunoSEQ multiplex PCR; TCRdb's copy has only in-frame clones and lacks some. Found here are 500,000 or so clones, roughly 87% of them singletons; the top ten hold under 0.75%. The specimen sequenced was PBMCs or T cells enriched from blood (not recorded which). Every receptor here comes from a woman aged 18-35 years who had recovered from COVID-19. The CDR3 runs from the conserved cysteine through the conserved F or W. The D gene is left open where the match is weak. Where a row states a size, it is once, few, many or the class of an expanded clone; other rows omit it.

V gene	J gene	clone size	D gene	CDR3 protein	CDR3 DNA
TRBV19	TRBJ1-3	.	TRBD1	CASSPRLTGTGNTIYF	TGTGCCAGTAGTCCCCGCTTGACAGGGACTGGAAACACCATATATTTT
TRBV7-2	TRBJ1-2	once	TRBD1	CASSSGLGRGYGYTF	TGTGCCAGCAGCTCTGGGCTGGGCAGGGGGTATGGCTACACCTTC
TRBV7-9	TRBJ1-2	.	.	CASSFRGSSNYGYTF	TGTGCCAGCAGCTTCCGGGGGAGTTCTAACTATGGCTACACCTTC
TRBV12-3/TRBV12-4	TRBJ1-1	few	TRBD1	CASRTGTEAFF	TGTGCCAGCAGGACAGGGACTGAAGCTTTCTTT
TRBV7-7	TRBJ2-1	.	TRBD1	CASSPSRQGRYEQFF	TGTGCCAGCAGCCCCTCAAGACAGGGGAGGTATGAGCAGTTCTTC
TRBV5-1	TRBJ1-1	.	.	CASKPQGNTEAFF	TGCGCCAGCAAACCCCAGGGGAATACTGAAGCTTTCTTT
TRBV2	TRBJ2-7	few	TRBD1	CASAPRTGQSYEQYF	TGTGCCAGCGCCCCAAGGACAGGGCAATCCTACGAGCAGTACTTC
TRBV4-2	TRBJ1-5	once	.	CASSQAGQPQHF	TGTGCCAGCAGCCAAGCGGGTCAGCCCCAGCATTTT
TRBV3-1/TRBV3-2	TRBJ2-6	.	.	CASSQASGANVLTF	TGTGCCAGCAGCCAAGCATCTGGGGCCAACGTCCTGACTTTC
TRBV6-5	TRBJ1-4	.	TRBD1	CATGGVGEKLFF	TGTGCCACAGGGGGCGTTGGTGAAAAACTGTTTTTT
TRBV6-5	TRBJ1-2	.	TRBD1	CASSRAGGIGYGYTF	TGTGCCAGCAGTAGAGCAGGGGGTATCGGGTATGGCTACACCTTC
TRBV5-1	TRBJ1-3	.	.	CASSSEGNTIYF	TGCGCCAGCAGTTCGGAGGGAAACACCATATATTTT
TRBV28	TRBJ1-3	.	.	CASRGAGRGTGNTIYF	TGTGCCAGCAGGGGGGCCGGGAGGGGAACTGGAAACACCATATATTTT
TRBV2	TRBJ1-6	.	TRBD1	CASSADRPYNSPLHF	TGTGCCAGCAGTGCGGACAGGCCCTATAATTCACCCCTCCACTTT
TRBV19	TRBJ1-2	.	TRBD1	CASSTARQGNYGYTF	TGTGCCAGTAGCACCGCCCGACAGGGAAACTATGGCTACACCTTC
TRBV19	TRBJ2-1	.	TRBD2	CASSFAGGLNSNEQFF	TGTGCCAGTAGTTTCGCGGGGGGTCTCAACTCGAATGAGCAGTTCTTC
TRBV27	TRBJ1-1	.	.	CASSPGQTFTEAFF	TGTGCCAGCAGTCCCGGACAGACTTTCACTGAAGCTTTCTTT
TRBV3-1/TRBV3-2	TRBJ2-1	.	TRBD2	CASSQDLAGGADEQFF	TGTGCCAGCAGCCAAGATCTGGCGGGGGGGGCCGATGAGCAGTTCTTC
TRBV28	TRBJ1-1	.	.	CASSLGRGVSDTEAFF	TGTGCCAGCAGTTTGGGCAGGGGAGTGTCCGACACTGAAGCTTTCTTT
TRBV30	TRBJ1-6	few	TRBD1	CAWSATGGTGSPLHF	TGTGCCTGGAGTGCCACAGGGGGCACGGGTTCACCCCTCCACTTT